What follows describes a single T cell receptor beta chain. The antigen this receptor binds is unknown. No quality values exist for individual bases; no much larger clone is one base distant. Library method: 5' RACE. Sequenced using an Illumina HiSeq 2500. A second PCR of 7 to 11 cycles was performed with a sample-barcoded 5' primer and a J-beta primer mix. A unique molecular identifier was introduced onto each TCR beta cDNA molecule by a template-switch 5' adaptor carrying 12 random nucleotides. Each sample yielded at least 2.5 million CDR3-containing paired-end reads. All of the RNA was converted into first-strand cDNA using the Mint cDNA synthesis kit, with a TRBC-specific oligonucleotide serving as the primer. Following uracil-DNA glycosylase treatment, a first 18-cycle PCR with universal primers M1SS and BC2_uni_R was performed on all cDNA. On the study's bioinformatics: For normalization, 1 million high-quality reads were randomly selected from each sample, with every read carrying a distinct molecular identifier. Instead of being binned into consensus sequences, reads that shared molecular identifiers were thrown out. MiTCR, set to a Q25 quality threshold and the strictest error-elimination algorithm, was used for CDR3 identification, clonotype clustering and error correction. A nonparametric unseen species model with Euler transformation was used to estimate lower-bound total TCR beta diversity. TCRdb reran the public reads through fastp at Q25 and MiXCR, keeping productive beta chains. Here each entry gathers all rows of one CDR3 protein and keeps the most common genes and DNA. TCRdb, not the authors, supplied the V and J calls. For this sample there are fewer than 950,000 distinct CDR3 sequences; 35% to 40% appear just once. In total, the top ten clones hold under 15% of the sample.

This sample is part of a study of blood T cells in healthy people across ages (dated by TCRdb to 2015 to 2017). At the level of the whole study: In model experiments, template switching captured about one uniquely barcoded TCR beta cDNA molecule for every two T cells. Age-related changes in TCR beta repertoire diversity were measured in the study by deep sequencing normalized with unique cDNA molecular identifiers. Four age groups were formed from the donors: young (average 16 years), middle-aged (approximately 39), aged (about 62) and long-lived (about 80). Donors of different ages were randomly distributed across sequencing lanes to avoid experimental bias. The study analyzed two additional independent replicas of 1 million unique cDNA reads from the same blood draw for two donors, one aged 18 to 30 and one aged 80 or older. General study outcomes and caveats: Bulk unsorted PBMC profiling prevented conclusive comparison of naive and antigen-experienced compartments. Donor CMV infection status was unknown, potentially confounding age-related changes in expanded clonotypes. The long-lived group showed more naive CD4+ T cells, fewer expanded clones and increased TCR diversity than the aged group, suggesting age selection. Estimates of total diversity from one million sequenced T cells were regarded as lower bounds and underestimates. Observed TCR beta diversity correlated strongly with the percentage of naive T cells measured by flow cytometry. Observed TCR beta diversity per million T cells fell roughly linearly with age, and a significant reduction was already apparent by age approximately 41.

Donors were a few dozen systemically healthy Caucasian individuals from Russia aged roughly 6 to 95 years. Ten milliliters of peripheral blood were drawn from each donor into EDTA-treated Vacutainer tubes. Ficoll-Paque density-gradient centrifugation was used to isolate PBMCs, with at least 6 million obtained per sample. Trizol reagent was used to extract total RNA from PBMCs, with at least 5 micrograms per sample. Naive CD45RAhigh/CD27high T cell percentages were measured by flow cytometry on a PBMC aliquot from every donor. This sequence originates from a man between 18 and 29 years old in good health. Source material: blood.

The DNA is TGTGCCAGCAGTAACGGGAATTCACCCCTCCACTTT. This codes for CASSNGNSPLHF. The chain uses TRBV6-5 and TRBJ1-6, with the identity of the D gene unclear. As encoded in the germline V gene, CDR1 is MNHEY while CDR2 is SVGAGI. The CDR3 numbers 12 residues from cysteine through phenylalanine. CDR3 DNA only is kept here, 36 bases in frame from base 1. The V and J ends are trimmed by 5 bases and 7 bases, leaving 6 bases between them.